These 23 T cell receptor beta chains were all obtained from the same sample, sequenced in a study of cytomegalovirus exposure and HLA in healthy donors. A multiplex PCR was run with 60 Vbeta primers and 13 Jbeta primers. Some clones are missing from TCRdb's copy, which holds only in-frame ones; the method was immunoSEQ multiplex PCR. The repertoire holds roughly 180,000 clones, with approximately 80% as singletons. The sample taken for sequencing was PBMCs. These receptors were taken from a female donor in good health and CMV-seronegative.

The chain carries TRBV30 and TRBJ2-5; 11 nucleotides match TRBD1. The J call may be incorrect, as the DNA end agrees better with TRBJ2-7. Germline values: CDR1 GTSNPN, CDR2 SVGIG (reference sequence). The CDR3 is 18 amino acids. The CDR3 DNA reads TGTGCCTGGCGCCCGGGACAGGGGGTGTTCGGCAGGACCTACGAGCAGTACTTC. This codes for CAWRPGQGVFGRTYEQYF.

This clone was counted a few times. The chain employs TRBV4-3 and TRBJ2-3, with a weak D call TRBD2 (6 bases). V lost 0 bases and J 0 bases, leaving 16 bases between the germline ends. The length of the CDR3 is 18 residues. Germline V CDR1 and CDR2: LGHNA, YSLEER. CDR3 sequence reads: CASSQDQARGDSTDTQYF. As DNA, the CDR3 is TGCGCCAGCAGCCAAGATCAAGCGCGGGGAGACAGCACAGATACGCAGTATTTT.

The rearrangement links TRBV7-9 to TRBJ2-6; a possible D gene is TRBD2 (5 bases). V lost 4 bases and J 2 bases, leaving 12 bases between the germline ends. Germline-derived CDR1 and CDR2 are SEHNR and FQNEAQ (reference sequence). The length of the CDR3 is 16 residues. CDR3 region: CASSSPRGAGANVLTF. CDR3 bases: TGTGCCAGCAGCTCCCCTCGGGGAGCTGGGGCCAACGTCCTGACTTTC.

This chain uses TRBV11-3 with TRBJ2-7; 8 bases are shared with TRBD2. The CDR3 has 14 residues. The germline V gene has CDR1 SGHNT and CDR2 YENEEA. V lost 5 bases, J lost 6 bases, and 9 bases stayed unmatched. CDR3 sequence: CASSESGSRGEQYF. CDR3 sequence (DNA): TGTGCCAGCAGCGAAAGCGGGAGTCGCGGCGAGCAGTACTTC.

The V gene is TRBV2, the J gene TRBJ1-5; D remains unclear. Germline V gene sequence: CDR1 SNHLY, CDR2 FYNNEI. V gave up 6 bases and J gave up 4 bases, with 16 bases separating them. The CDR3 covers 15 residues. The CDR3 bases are TGTGCCAGCAGAGAGGCCAGGCGACTAAATCAGCCCCAGCATTTT. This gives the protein CASREARRLNQPQHF.

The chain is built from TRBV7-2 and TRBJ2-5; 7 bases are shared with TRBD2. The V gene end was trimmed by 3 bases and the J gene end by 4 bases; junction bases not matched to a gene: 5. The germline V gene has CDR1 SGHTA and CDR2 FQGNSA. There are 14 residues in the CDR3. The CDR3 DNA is TGTGCCAGCAGCTTCCAGCGGGGAGGAGAGACCCAGTACTTC. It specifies CASSFQRGGETQYF.

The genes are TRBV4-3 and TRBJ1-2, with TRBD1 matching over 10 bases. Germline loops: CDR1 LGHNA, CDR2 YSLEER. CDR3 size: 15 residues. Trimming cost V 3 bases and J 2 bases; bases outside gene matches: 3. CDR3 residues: CASSHQTGGNYGYTF. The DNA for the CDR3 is TGCGCCAGCAGCCACCAGACAGGGGGCAACTATGGCTACACCTTC.

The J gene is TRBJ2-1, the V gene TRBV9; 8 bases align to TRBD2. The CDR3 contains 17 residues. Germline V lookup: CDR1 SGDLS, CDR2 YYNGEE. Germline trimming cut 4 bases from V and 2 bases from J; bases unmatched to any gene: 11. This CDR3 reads CASSIHPGGLAYNEQFF. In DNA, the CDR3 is TGTGCCAGCAGCATCCACCCCGGGGGACTAGCCTACAATGAGCAGTTCTTC.

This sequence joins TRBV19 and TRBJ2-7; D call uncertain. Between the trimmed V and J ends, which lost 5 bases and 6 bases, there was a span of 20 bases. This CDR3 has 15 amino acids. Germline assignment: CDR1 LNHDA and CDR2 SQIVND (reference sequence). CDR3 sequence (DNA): TGTGCCAGTAGTCCACTCCCCCTAAGACAAGGCGAGCAGTACTTC. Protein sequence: CASSPLPLRQGEQYF.

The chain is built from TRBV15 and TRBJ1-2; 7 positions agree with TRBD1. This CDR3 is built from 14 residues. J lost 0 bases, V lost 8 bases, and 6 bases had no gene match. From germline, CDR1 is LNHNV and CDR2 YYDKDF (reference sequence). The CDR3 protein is CATAGTEANYGYTF. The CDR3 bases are TGTGCCACCGCGGGGACAGAAGCTAACTATGGCTACACCTTC.

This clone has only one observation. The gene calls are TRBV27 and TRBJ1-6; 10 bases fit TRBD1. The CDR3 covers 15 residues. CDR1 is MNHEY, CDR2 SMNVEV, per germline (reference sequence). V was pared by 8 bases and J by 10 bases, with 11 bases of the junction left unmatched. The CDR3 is CASGRPGTGDSPLHF. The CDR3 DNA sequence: TGTGCCAGCGGGAGGCCCGGGACAGGGGACTCACCCCTCCACTTT.

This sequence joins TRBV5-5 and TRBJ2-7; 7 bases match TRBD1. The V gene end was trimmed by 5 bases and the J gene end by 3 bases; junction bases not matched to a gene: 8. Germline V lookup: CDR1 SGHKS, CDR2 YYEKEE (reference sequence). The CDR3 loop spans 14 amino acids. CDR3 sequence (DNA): TGTGCCAGCAGAATTACCAGGGACAGCTACGAGCAGTACTTC. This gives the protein CASRITRDSYEQYF.

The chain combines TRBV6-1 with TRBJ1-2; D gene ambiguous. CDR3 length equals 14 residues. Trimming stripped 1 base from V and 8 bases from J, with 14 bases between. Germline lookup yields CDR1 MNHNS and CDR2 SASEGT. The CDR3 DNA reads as TGTGCCAGCAGTGAAGACATGGGAGCCAGGGGCTACACCTTC. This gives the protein CASSEDMGARGYTF.

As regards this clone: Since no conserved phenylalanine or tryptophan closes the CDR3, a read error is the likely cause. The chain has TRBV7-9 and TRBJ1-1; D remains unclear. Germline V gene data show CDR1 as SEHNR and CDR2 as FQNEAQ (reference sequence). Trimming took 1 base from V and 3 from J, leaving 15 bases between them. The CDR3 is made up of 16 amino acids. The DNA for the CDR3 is TGTGCCAGCAGCTTAGAGGTTGGTGCAGAAGACACTGAAGCTTTCCTT. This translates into CASSLEVGAEDTEAFL.

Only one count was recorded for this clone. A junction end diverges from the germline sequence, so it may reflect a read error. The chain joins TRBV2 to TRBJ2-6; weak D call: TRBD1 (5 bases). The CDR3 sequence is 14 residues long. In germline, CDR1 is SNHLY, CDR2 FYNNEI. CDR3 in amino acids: CASSVGSGANGLTF. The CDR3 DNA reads TGTGCCAGCAGTGTAGGCTCTGGGGCCAACGGCCTGACTTTC.

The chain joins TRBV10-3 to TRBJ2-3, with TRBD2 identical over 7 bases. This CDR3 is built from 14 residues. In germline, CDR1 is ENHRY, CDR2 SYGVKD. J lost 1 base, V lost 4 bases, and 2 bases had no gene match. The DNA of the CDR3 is TGTGCCATCAGTGCTACTAGCGGCACAGATACGCAGTATTTT. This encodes CAISATSGTDTQYF.

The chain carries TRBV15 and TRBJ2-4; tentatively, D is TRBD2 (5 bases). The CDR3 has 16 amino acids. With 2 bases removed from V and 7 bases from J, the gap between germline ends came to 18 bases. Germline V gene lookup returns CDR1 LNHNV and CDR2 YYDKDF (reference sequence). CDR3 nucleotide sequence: TGTGCCACCAGCAGATCGAATACCGGGATACCTAACATTCAGTACTTC. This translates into CATSRSNTGIPNIQYF.

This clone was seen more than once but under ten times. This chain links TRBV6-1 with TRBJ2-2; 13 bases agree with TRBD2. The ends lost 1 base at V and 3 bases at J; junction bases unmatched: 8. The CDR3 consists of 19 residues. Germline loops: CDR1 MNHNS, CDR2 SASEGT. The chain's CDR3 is CASSEGQILAGGYTGELFF. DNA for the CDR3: TGTGCCAGCAGTGAAGGCCAGATACTAGCGGGGGGGTACACCGGGGAGCTGTTTTTT.

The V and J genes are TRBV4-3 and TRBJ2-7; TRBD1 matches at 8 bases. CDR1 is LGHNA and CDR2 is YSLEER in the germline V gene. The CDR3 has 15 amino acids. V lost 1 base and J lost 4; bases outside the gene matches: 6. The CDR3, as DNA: TGCGCCAGCAGCCAAGCTAGGACAGGGCTTTACGAGCAGTACTTC. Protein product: CASSQARTGLYEQYF.

CDR3 in amino acids: CAWSVGQTTDTQYF. The CDR3 DNA follows: TGTGCCTGGAGTGTGGGACAGACCACAGATACGCAGTATTTT. V gene TRBV30 combines with J gene TRBJ2-3, with 7 positions matching TRBD1. The CDR3 has 14 amino acids. Germline V gene sequence: CDR1 GTSNPN, CDR2 SVGIG (reference sequence). V dropped 0 bases and J dropped 2; count of bases not matched to a gene: 2.

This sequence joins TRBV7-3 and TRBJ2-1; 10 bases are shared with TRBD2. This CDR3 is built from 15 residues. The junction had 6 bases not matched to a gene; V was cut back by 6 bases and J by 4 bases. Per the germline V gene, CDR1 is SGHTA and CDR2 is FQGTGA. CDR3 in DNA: TGTGCCAGCAGTTTCGGGACTAGCGTATACAATGAGCAGTTCTTC. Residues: CASSFGTSVYNEQFF.

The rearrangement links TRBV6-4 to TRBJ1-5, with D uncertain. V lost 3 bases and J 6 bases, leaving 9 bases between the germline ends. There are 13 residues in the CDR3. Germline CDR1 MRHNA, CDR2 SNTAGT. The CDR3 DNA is TGTGCCAGCAGTGAGGACTATGGTCAGCCCCAGCATTTT. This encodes CASSEDYGQPQHF.

The CDR3 DNA is TGTGCCAGCCTAACCGGGACAGGGTCCTACGAGCAGTACTTC. Translation: CASLTGTGSYEQYF. V gene TRBV28 combines with J gene TRBJ2-7; TRBD1 matches at 9 bases. Germline V gives CDR1 MDHEN, CDR2 SYDVKM. The CDR3 loop spans 14 amino acids. V lost 8 bases, J lost 1 base, and 6 bases stayed unmatched.